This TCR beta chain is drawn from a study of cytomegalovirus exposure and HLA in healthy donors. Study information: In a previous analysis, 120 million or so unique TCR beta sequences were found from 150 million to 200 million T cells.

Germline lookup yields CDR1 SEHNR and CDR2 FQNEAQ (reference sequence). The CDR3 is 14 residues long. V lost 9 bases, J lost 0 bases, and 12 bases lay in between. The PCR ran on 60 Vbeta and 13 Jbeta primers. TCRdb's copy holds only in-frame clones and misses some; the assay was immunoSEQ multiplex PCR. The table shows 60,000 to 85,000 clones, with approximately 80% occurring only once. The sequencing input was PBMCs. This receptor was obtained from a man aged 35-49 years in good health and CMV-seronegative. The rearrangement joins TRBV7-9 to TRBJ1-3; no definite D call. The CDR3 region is CARSDKTSGNTIYF. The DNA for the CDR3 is TGTGCCAGAAGCGACAAGACCTCTGGAAACACCATATATTTT.